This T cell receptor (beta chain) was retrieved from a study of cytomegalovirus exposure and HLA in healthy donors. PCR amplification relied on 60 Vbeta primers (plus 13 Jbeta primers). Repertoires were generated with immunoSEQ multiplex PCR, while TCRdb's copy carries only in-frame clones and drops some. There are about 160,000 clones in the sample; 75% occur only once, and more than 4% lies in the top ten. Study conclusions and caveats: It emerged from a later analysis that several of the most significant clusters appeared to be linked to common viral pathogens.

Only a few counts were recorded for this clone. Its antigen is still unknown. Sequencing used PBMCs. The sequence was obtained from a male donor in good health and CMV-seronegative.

The CDR3 DNA sequence: TGTGCCAGCAGTCCCGGGACTCAAAGCTATGGCTACACCTTC. Translation: CASSPGTQSYGYTF. The rearrangement links TRBV7-9 to TRBJ1-2, with a possible D match to TRBD1 (5 bases). V was cut by 6 bases and J by 4 bases, with 15 bases left in between. Germline V gene lookup returns CDR1 SEHNR and CDR2 FQNEAQ (reference sequence). This CDR3 is 14 amino acids long. Drawing the rest from reference TRBV7-9 and TRBJ1-2, the complete variable domain is DTGVSQNPRHKITKRGQNVTFRCDPISEHNRLYWYRQTLGQGPEFLTYFQNEAQLEKSRLLSDRFSAERPKGSFSTLEIQRTEQGDSAMYLCASSPGTQSYGYTFGSGTRLTVV.